The TCR beta chain described here comes from a study of OX40 agonist ivuxolimab in advanced cancers. The protocol was immunoSEQ multiplex PCR, while the TCRdb copy is restricted to in-frame clones and leaves out a portion. The sample contains approximately 32,000 clones, more than 70% of which appear only once. Trimming removed 0 bases from V and 0 bases from J; junction bases left unmatched: 8. CDR1 MGHRA and CDR2 YSYEKL come from the germline V gene. The CDR3 totals 18 residues. Blood got drawn at baseline, again on cycle 4 day 1, and then on cycle 7 day 1. J is TRBJ1-3 and V is TRBV4-1; TRBD1 matches 7 bases. The source is an adult with an advanced solid tumor such as melanoma, head and neck, liver or kidney cancer. This sample comprised CD4+ or CD8+ T cells sorted from blood, obtained in a trial of the OX40 agonist ivuxolimab. CDR3 residues: CASSQDARQGSSGNTIYF. The CDR3 region has the DNA TGCGCCAGCAGCCAAGATGCCCGACAGGGAAGCTCTGGAAACACCATATATTTT.